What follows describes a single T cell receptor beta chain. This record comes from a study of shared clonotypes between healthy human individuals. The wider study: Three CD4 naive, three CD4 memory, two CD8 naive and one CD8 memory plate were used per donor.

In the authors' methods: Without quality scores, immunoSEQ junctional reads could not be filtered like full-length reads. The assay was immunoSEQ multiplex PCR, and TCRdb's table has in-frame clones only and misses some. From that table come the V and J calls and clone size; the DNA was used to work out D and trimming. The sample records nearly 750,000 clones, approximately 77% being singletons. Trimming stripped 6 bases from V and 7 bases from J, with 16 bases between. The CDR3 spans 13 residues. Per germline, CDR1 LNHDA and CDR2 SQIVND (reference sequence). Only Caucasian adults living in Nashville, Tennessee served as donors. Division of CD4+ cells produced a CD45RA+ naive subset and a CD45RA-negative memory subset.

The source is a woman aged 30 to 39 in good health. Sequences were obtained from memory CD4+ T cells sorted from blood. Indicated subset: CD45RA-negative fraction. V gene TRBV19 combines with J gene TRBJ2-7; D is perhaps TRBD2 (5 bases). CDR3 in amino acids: CASSTGILGEQYF. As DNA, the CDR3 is TGTGCCAGTAGCACCGGGATCTTAGGGGAGCAGTACTTC. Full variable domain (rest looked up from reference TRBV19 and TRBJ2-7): DGGITQSPKYLFRKEGQNVTLSCEQNLNHDAMYWYRQDPGQGLRLIYYSQIVNDFQKGDIAEGYSVSREKKESFPLTVTSAQKNPTAFYLCASSTGILGEQYFGPGTRLTVT.